Listed below are T cell receptor beta chains from one sample, sequenced in a study of blood T cell repertoires in COVID-19. The table came from immunoSEQ multiplex PCR; TCRdb's copy has only in-frame clones and leaves some out. Among 75,000 to 100,000 clones listed, 70% to 90% were seen once. Sequencing was done on a sample of peripheral blood. These receptors came from a man in his fifties or sixties with acute or convalescent COVID-19. CDR3s include the opening cysteine and the closing phenylalanine or tryptophan. The D gene is left open where the match is weak. Only part of the rows carry a size: once, few, many, or a class if the clone is expanded.

d_gene	v_gene	j_gene	abundance	CDR3aa	CDR3nt
.	TRBV6-6	TRBJ2-2	.	CASSYSSGMSTGELFF	TGTGCCAGCAGTTACTCGTCAGGGATGAGCACCGGGGAGCTGTTTTTT
TRBD1	TRBV10-2	TRBJ2-7	.	CASSPPGQGITYEQYF	TGCGCCAGCAGTCCCCCGGGACAGGGAATCACCTACGAGCAGTACTTC
.	TRBV9	TRBJ1-1	.	CASSVRQENTEAFF	TGTGCCAGCAGCGTGCGACAGGAGAACACTGAAGCTTTCTTT
.	TRBV20-1	TRBJ1-1	.	CSSTRDREAFF	TGCAGTTCGACCCGTGACAGGGAAGCTTTCTTT
TRBD1	TRBV30	TRBJ1-2	.	CAWSGQELYTF	TGTGCCTGGAGCGGACAGGAACTCTACACCTTC
.	TRBV19	TRBJ1-6	.	CASSSTGLVGNSPLHF	TGTGCCAGTAGTAGCACAGGGTTAGTGGGCAATTCACCCCTCCACTTT
.	TRBV2	TRBJ2-7	.	CASSGGLGGEQYF	TGTGCCAGCAGTGGAGGTTTGGGGGGCGAGCAGTACTTC
.	TRBV5-6	TRBJ1-2	.	CASSSTQGVKRRGYTF	TGTGCCAGCAGCTCAACACAGGGAGTTAAACGGAGGGGCTACACCTTC
TRBD1	TRBV7-2	TRBJ2-5	once	CASSIDRGVSETQYF	TGTGCCAGCAGCATAGACAGGGGGGTGTCGGAGACCCAGTACTTC
TRBD2	TRBV30	TRBJ2-1	once	CAWTSGGAGEQFF	TGTGCCTGGACTAGCGGGGGGGCAGGTGAGCAGTTCTTC
TRBD1	TRBV7-8	TRBJ2-7	.	CASAGQGLFGQYF	TGTGCCAGCGCGGGACAGGGGTTGTTTGGGCAGTACTTC
.	TRBV7-9	TRBJ1-6	.	CASSEMEGSPLHF	TGTGCCAGCAGCGAAATGGAGGGCTCACCCCTCCACTTT
.	TRBV4-2	TRBJ2-4	.	CASSQPGQLAKNIQYF	TGTGCCAGCAGCCAACCCGGACAGCTAGCCAAAAACATTCAGTACTTC
TRBD1	TRBV7-2	TRBJ1-1	few	CASSPVAGGGPEAFF	TGTGCCAGCAGCCCTGTGGCAGGGGGAGGCCCTGAAGCTTTCTTT
TRBD1	TRBV6-2/TRBV6-3	TRBJ1-5	.	CASSGQGFNQPQHF	TGTGCCAGCAGCGGACAGGGGTTTAATCAGCCCCAGCATTTT
.	TRBV9	TRBJ2-2	once	CASSVGSGGGDPGELFF	TGTGCCAGCAGCGTAGGATCGGGGGGCGGTGACCCCGGGGAGCTGTTTTTT